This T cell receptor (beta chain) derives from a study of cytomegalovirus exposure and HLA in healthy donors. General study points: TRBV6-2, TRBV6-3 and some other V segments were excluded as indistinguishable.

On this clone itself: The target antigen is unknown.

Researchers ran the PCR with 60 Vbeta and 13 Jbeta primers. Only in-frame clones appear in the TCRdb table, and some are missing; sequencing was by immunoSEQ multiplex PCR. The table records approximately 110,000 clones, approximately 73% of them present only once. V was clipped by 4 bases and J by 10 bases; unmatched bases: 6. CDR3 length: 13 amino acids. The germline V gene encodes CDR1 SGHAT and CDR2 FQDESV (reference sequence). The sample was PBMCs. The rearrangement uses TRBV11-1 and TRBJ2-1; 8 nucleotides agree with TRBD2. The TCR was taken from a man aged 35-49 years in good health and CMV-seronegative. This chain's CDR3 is CASSSGGHAEQFF. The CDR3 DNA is TGTGCCAGCAGCTCGGGGGGGCACGCGGAGCAGTTCTTC.